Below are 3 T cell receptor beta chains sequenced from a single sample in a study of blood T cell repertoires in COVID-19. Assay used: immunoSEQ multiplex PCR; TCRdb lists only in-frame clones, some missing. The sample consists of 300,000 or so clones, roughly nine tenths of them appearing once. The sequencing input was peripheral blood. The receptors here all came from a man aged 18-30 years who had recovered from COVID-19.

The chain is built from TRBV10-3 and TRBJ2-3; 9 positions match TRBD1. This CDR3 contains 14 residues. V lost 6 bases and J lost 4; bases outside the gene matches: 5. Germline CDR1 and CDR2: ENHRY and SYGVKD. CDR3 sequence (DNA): TGTGCCATCAGCGGACAGGGGAGTCCAGATACGCAGTATTTT. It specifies CAISGQGSPDTQYF.

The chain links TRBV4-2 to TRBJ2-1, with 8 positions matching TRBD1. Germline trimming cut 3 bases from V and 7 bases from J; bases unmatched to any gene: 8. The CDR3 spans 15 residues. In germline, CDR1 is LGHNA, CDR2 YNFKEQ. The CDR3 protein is CASSHQDRAGNEQFF. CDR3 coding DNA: TGTGCCAGCAGCCACCAGGACAGGGCTGGAAATGAGCAGTTCTTC.

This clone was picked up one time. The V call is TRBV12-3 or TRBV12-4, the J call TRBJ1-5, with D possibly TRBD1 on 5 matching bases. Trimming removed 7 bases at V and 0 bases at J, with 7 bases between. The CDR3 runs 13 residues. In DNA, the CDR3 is TGTGCCAGCACAGGGAATAGCAATCAGCCCCAGCATTTT. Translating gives CASTGNSNQPQHF.